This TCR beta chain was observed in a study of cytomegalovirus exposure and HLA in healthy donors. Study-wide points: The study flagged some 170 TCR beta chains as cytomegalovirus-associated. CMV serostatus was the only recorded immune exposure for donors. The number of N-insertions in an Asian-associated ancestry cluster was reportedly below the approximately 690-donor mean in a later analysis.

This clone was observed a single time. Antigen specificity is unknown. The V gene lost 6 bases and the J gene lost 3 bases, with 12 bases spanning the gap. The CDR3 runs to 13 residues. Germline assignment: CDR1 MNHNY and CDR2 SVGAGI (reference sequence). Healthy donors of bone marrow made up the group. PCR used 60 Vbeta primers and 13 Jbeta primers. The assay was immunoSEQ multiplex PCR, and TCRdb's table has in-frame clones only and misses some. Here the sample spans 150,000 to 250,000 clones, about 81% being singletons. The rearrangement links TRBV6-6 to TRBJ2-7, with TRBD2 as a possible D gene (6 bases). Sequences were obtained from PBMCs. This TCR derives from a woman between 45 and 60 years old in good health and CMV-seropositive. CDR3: CASRPLGGYEQYF. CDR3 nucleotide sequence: TGTGCCAGCAGGCCCCTGGGAGGCTACGAGCAGTACTTC.